These 18 T cell receptor beta chains were all obtained from the same sample, sequenced in a study of control samples from healthy donors and cancer patients. The protocol was immunoSEQ multiplex PCR, while the TCRdb copy is restricted to in-frame clones and leaves out a portion. Of 85,000 to 100,000 clones in the sample, about 92% were seen once. Sequenced material: blood. These receptors came from a man younger than 30 in good health.

V is TRBV6-2 or TRBV6-3 and J is TRBJ1-1, with 8 bases that match TRBD1. CDR3 length: 14 residues. Germline V gene lookup returns CDR1 MNHEY and CDR2 SVGEGT. The J segment lost 4 bases and the V segment lost 4 bases, leaving 5 bases of the junction unmatched. CDR3 sequence reads: CASSFYDRGTEAFF. DNA of the CDR3: TGTGCCAGCAGTTTTTACGACAGGGGCACTGAAGCTTTCTTT.

V is TRBV18 and J is TRBJ2-7; D is unresolved. V lost 2 bases to trimming and J lost 0 bases, with 5 bases between them. This CDR3 has 13 residues. Per germline, CDR1 KGHSH and CDR2 LQKENI. This CDR3 reads CASSPSSSYEQYF. CDR3 DNA: TGTGCCAGCTCACCATCCTCCTCCTACGAGCAGTACTTC.

The J gene is TRBJ1-1, the V gene TRBV27; D possibly corresponds to TRBD1 (5 bases). Between the trimmed V and J ends, which lost 5 bases and 6 bases, there was a span of 13 bases. From germline, CDR1 is MNHEY and CDR2 SMNVEV (reference sequence). This CDR3 comprises 13 residues. CDR3 residues: CASSADSGAEAFF. CDR3 bases: TGTGCCAGCAGTGCCGACTCGGGGGCTGAAGCTTTCTTT.

This clone was picked up one time. The CDR3 region has the DNA TGTGCCAGCTCACCTTTCACGGCCCCGCAAGGGAATGAGCAGTTCTTC. Encoded protein: CASSPFTAPQGNEQFF. The J gene is TRBJ2-1, the V gene TRBV18; D ambiguous. From germline, CDR1 is KGHSH and CDR2 LQKENI. The CDR3 extends over 16 amino acids. Deletions cut 3 bases from V and 7 bases from J, with 19 bases between.

This chain links TRBV25-1 with TRBJ1-5; D is uncertain. The CDR3 has 13 amino acids. The V gene lost 1 base and the J gene lost 9 bases, with 10 bases spanning the gap. CDR1 is MGHDK and CDR2 is SYGVNS in the germline V gene. The CDR3, as DNA: TGTGCCAGCAGTGAATCTCCCCATCCGCCCCAGCATTTT. Protein: CASSESPHPPQHF.

V gene TRBV2 combines with J gene TRBJ1-5, with D possibly being TRBD1 (6 bases). The V and J ends lost 6 bases and 4 bases respectively, with 10 bases between them. Germline V CDR1 and CDR2: SNHLY, FYNNEI. The CDR3 spans 13 residues. Written as DNA, the CDR3 is TGTGCCAGCAGCTACAGGGATAATCAGCCCCAGCATTTT. Its protein product is CASSYRDNQPQHF. The full variable domain, with the rest looked up from reference TRBV2 and TRBJ1-5, is EPEVTQTPSHQVTQMGQEVILRCVPISNHLYFYWYRQILGQKVEFLVSFYNNEISEKSEIFDDQFSVERPDGSNFTLKIRSTKLEDSAMYFCASSYRDNQPQHFGDGTRLSIL.

The chain employs TRBV2 and TRBJ1-2; D is possibly TRBD1 (6 bases). The CDR3 consists of 15 residues. Germline V CDR1 and CDR2: SNHLY, FYNNEI. Trimming took off 8 bases at V and 5 bases at J, with 21 bases between the two ends. For the CDR3, the DNA is TGTGCCAGCGAAAAGACAGGACCAACGGGATATGGCTACACCTTC. As protein: CASEKTGPTGYGYTF.

CDR3 nucleotides: TGTGCCAGCAGCGTACTAGGATTGGATACGCAGTATTTT. Its protein product is CASSVLGLDTQYF. This chain uses TRBV7-2 with TRBJ2-3; TRBD2 is a possible D gene (5 bases). The CDR3 loop spans 13 amino acids. Germline CDR1 reads SGHTA; CDR2 reads FQGNSA. V dropped 5 bases and J dropped 6 bases, with 12 bases sitting between them.

This clone showed up just once. The V call is TRBV27, the J call TRBJ1-4; D gene uncertain. Germline V gene data show CDR1 as MNHEY and CDR2 as SMNVEV (reference sequence). V was clipped by 3 bases and J by 12 bases, with 20 bases between them. The CDR3 is 15 residues long. The CDR3 nucleotides read TGTGCCAGCAGTTTTTTTGGGAACCCCCTTCAGGAACTGTTTTTT. Encoded protein: CASSFFGNPLQELFF.

The chain uses TRBV15 and TRBJ2-2; 7 bases are a match to TRBD1. This CDR3 spans 17 amino acids. With V trimmed by 1 base and J by 1 base, 6 bases remained unmatched. From germline, CDR1 is LNHNV and CDR2 YYDKDF (reference sequence). The CDR3 nucleotides read TGTGCCACCAGCAGAGGAACAGGGGATCGGAACACCGGGGAGCTGTTTTTT. It yields the protein CATSRGTGDRNTGELFF.

This clone was observed once. The V call is TRBV4-3, the J call TRBJ2-1; maybe TRBD2 (6 bases). From germline, CDR1 is LGHNA and CDR2 YSLEER. The CDR3 is 15 amino acids. Trimming pared 4 bases from V and 5 bases from J, leaving 15 bases between. The DNA of the CDR3 is TGCGCCAGCAGCCGACGGACTATCCCCGACAATGAGCAGTTCTTC. This translates into CASSRRTIPDNEQFF.

The chain combines TRBV5-1 with TRBJ1-2; no clear D. There are 13 residues in the CDR3. Germline V gives CDR1 SGHRS, CDR2 YFSETQ. Between the trimmed V and J ends, which lost 4 bases and 7 bases, there was a span of 14 bases. CDR3 protein: CASSLTQAGGYTF. CDR3 bases: TGCGCCAGCAGCCTAACCCAGGCAGGTGGCTACACCTTC.

This chain joins TRBV27 and TRBJ2-1, with D uncertain. The CDR3 has 11 amino acids. Germline CDR1 and CDR2: MNHEY and SMNVEV (reference sequence). V was shortened by 8 bases and J by 8 bases, with 10 bases between the two germline ends. DNA of the CDR3: TGTGCCAGCGGCCGGGCGGATGAGCAGTTCTTC. The encoded protein is CASGRADEQFF.

This chain joins TRBV10-3 and TRBJ2-3, with TRBD1 as a possible D gene (5 bases). CDR1 and CDR2 (germline): ENHRY, SYGVKD. CDR3 length: 14 amino acids. Between the trimmed V and J ends, which lost 1 base and 6 bases, there was a span of 11 bases. CDR3 loop: CAISEYLGRDTQYF. The CDR3, as DNA: TGTGCCATCAGTGAGTACCTGGGGCGGGATACGCAGTATTTT.

This sequence joins TRBV27 and TRBJ1-1; maybe TRBD1 (6 bases). Trimming stripped 8 bases from V and 0 bases from J, with 19 bases between. This CDR3 has 16 residues. The germline CDR1 and CDR2 sequences are MNHEY and SMNVEV (reference sequence). CDR3 amino acids: CASGKQGAEMNTEAFF. The CDR3 DNA sequence: TGTGCCAGCGGCAAACAGGGCGCTGAAATGAACACTGAAGCTTTCTTT.

The chain employs TRBV19 and TRBJ2-5, with 9 bases matching TRBD2. The CDR3 covers 16 residues. Per the germline V gene, CDR1 is LNHDA and CDR2 is SQIVND (reference sequence). J gave up 4 bases and V 2 bases, and 8 bases lay outside the gene matches. Here the CDR3 reads CASSIPAGGPGETQYF. CDR3 nucleotide sequence: TGTGCCAGTAGTATACCAGCGGGGGGCCCCGGAGAGACCCAGTACTTC.

This chain joins TRBV19 and TRBJ1-2, with D possibly TRBD1 on 6 matching bases. This CDR3 is built from 13 residues. Germline V gene data show CDR1 as LNHDA and CDR2 as SQIVND (reference sequence). V was shortened by 4 bases and J by 6 bases, with 12 bases between the two germline ends. This chain's CDR3 is CASSNYRDDGYTF. In DNA form, the CDR3 reads TGTGCCAGTAGTAATTACAGGGATGATGGCTACACCTTC.

The chain uses TRBV11-2 and TRBJ1-1; D gene uncertain. Trimming shortened V by 1 base and J by 3 bases, and 15 bases separated the two germline ends. The V gene's germline CDR1 is SGHAT and CDR2 FQNNGV. The CDR3 covers 16 residues. The CDR3, as DNA: TGTGCCAGCAGCTTAGGCAGGTCGGAAAGGGACACTGAAGCTTTCTTT. Residues: CASSLGRSERDTEAFF. Together with reference TRBV11-2 and TRBJ1-1, the CDR3 gives the full variable domain: EAGVAQSPRYKIIEKRQSVAFWCNPISGHATLYWYQQILGQGPKLLIQFQNNGVVDDSQLPKDRFSAERLKGVDSTLKIQPAKLEDSAVYLCASSLGRSERDTEAFFGQGTRLTVV.